This T cell receptor (beta chain) was identified during a study of T cells after yellow fever vaccination. Looking at the study overall: Low-cell-number fractions underwent preparation using SMART-Seq v4 Ultra Low Input. Broader study findings: Boosting was followed by the reappearance of most primary-vaccination clones (approximately 97% CD4, more than 70% CD8). There was a possibility that FACS-sorted repertoires contained abundant clonotypes contaminating from the bulk population.

The 5'RACE template-switching step produced TCR cDNA and added a universal primer site and UMIs. One entry per CDR3 protein results from TCRdb running MiXCR on the 5' RACE reads. The sample has approximately 160,000 distinct CDR3 sequences; approximately 10% are singletons. CDR1 and CDR2 from the germline V gene are KGHDR and SFDVKD. V shed 5 bases and J shed 13 bases, with 17 bases lying between them. The CDR3 consists of 13 residues. This clonotype occurred a few times. What it binds is not known. The chain carries TRBV24-1 and TRBJ2-1; D assignment may be TRBD1 or TRBD2 (5 bases each). This sample comprised CD8+ T cells sorted from PBMCs, obtained 45 days after the yellow fever booster vaccination. The receptor comes from a man aged 18 to 35 who received the YFV17D yellow fever vaccine. The DNA of the CDR3 is TGTGCCACCAGTGCAAGGGGTGGGGGTGACCAGTTCTTC. This gives the protein CATSARGGGDQFF.